This paragraph covers one T cell receptor (beta chain) sequence. Looked up from germline, CDR1 is SNHLY and CDR2 is FYNNEI. Trimming removed 6 bases at V and 1 base at J, with 16 bases between. This CDR3 contains 15 residues. The sample originates from a study of shared clonotypes between healthy human individuals. Libraries were prepared by immunoSEQ multiplex PCR; TCRdb keeps only in-frame clonotypes and omits some of them. The table has 2 million to 2.5 million clones, just under 95% seen once; the top ten hold around 1.1%. Only CD45RO-negative cells positively selected for CCR7 counted as naive CD8 cells, so terminally differentiated effector memory CD45RA+ cells were excluded.

Sequencing was done on a sample of naive CD8+ T cells sorted from blood. The sequence came from a man between 18 and 29 years old in good health. This chain links TRBV2 with TRBJ2-7; TRBD2 is a possible D gene (5 bases). In nucleotides, the CDR3 is TGTGCCAGCAGCCCGGGATTTAGAGGGTCCTACGAGCAGTACTTC. Translated, it gives CASSPGFRGSYEQYF. Complete variable domain (other parts from reference TRBV2 and TRBJ2-7): EPEVTQTPSHQVTQMGQEVILRCVPISNHLYFYWYRQILGQKVEFLVSFYNNEISEKSEIFDDQFSVERPDGSNFTLKIRSTKLEDSAMYFCASSPGFRGSYEQYFGPGTRLTVT.